This TCR beta chain was found in a study of T cell repertoires in cytomegalovirus infection. Study in general: Public TCR beta signatures provided an indication of both CMV infection and a matching HLA type. Study-wide findings and caveats: Across the ex vivo response, the dominant clonotypes were HLA-C-restricted CMV-specific TCR beta clonotypes. Totalled public TCR beta family frequency picked out people who carried CMV plus the relevant HLA.

In this sample, this clonotype turned up a few times. Its antigen is not identified. TCRdb recomputed calls from the reads with MiXCR, one row per CDR3 protein. The sample lists approximately 1,000,000 distinct CDR3 sequences, approximately 31% occurring once. The CDR3 runs 16 residues. CDR1 is PRHDT, CDR2 FYEKMQ, per germline (reference sequence). V dropped 5 bases and J dropped 2 bases, with 18 bases sitting between them. The sequence came from a human donor in good health (CMV status not recorded). Some clones in this sample may be carry-over from other donors' samples. Sequenced material: cultured CD8+ T cells from PBMCs, taken from culture after CMV antigen stimulation. The chain combines TRBV13 with TRBJ2-5; possibly TRBD1 for D (7 bases). CDR3 nucleotides: TGTGCCAGCAGCCCAGGCGGGACAGAAGGACAAGAGACCCAGTACTTC. Translation: CASSPGGTEGQETQYF.